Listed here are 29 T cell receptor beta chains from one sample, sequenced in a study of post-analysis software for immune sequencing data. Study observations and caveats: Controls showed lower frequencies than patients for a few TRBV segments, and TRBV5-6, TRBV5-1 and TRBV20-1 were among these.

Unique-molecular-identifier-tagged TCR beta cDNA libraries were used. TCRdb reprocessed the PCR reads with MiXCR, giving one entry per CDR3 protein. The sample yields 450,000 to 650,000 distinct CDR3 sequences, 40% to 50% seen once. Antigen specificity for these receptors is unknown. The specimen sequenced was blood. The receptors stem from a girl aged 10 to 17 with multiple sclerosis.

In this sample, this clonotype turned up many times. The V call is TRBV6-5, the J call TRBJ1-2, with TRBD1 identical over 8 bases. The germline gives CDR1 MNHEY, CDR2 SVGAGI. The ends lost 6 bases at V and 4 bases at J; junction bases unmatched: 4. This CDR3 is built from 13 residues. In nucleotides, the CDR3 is TGTGCCAGCAGCCAGACAGGGGCCTATGGCTACACCTTC. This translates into CASSQTGAYGYTF.

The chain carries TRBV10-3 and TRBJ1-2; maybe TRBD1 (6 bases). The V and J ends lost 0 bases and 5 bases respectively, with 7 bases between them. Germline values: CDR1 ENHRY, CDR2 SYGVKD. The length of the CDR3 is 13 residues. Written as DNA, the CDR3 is TGTGCCATCAGTGAGTCTACAGGGTATGGCTACACCTTC. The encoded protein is CAISESTGYGYTF.

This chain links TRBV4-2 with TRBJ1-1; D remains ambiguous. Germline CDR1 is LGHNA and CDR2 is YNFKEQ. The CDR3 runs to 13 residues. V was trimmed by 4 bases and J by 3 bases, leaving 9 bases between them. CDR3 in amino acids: CASSPSPDTEAFF. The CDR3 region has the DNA TGTGCCAGCAGCCCTTCCCCCGACACTGAAGCTTTCTTT.

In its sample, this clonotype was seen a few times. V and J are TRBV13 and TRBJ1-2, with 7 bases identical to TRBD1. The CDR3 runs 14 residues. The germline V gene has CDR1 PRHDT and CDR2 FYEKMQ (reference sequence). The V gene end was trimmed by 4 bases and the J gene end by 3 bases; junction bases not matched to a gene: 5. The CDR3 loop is CASSSRDSHYGYTF. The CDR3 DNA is TGTGCCAGCAGCTCCCGGGACAGCCACTATGGCTACACCTTC.

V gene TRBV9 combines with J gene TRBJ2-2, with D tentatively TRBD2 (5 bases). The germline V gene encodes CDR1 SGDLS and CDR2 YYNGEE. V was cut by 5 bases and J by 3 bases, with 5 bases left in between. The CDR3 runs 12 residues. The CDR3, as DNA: TGTGCCAGCAGGCGGGACACCGGGGAGCTGTTTTTT. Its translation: CASRRDTGELFF.

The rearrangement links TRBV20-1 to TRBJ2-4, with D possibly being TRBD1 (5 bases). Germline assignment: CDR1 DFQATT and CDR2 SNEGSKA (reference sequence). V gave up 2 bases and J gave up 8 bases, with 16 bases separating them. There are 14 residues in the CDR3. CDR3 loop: CSARHMMDTYIQYF. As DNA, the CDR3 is TGCAGTGCTAGACATATGATGGACACATACATTCAGTACTTC.

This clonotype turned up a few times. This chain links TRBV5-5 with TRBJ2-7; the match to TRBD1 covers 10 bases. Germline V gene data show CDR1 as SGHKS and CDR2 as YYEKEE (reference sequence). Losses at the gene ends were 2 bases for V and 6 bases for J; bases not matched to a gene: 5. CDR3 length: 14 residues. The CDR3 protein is CASSFGTGVSEQYF. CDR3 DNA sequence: TGTGCCAGCAGCTTCGGGACAGGGGTTTCCGAGCAGTACTTC.

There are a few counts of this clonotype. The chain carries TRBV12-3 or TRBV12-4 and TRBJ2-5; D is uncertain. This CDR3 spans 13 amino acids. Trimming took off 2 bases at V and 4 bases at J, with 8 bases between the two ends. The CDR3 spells CASSLLGSETQYF. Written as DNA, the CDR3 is TGTGCCAGCAGTTTACTGGGGTCAGAGACCCAGTACTTC.

The CDR3 protein is CSARVREETQYF. The CDR3 DNA reads as TGCAGTGCTAGAGTTAGAGAAGAGACCCAGTACTTC. The chain has TRBV20-1 and TRBJ2-7; D remains unclear. Matching the DNA end better, TRBJ2-5 makes the J call doubtful. The germline gives CDR1 DFQATT, CDR2 SNEGSKA (reference sequence). The CDR3 length is 12 residues.

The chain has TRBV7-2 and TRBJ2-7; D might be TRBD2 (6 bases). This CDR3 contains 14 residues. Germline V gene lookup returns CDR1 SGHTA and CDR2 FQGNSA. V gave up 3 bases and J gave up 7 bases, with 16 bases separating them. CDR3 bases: TGTGCCAGCAGCTTCGGCGGGGTCCGGGGGGAGCAGTACTTC. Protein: CASSFGGVRGEQYF.

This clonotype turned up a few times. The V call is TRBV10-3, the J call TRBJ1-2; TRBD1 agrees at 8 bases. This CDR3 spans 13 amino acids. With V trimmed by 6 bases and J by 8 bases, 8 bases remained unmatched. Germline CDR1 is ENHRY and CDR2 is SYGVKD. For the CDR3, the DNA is TGTGCCATCAGCCTGGACAGGGAGGAAGGCTACACCTTC. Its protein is CAISLDREEGYTF.

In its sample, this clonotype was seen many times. CDR3 nucleotide sequence: TGTGCCAGCAGTCCGCGGACTAGCGGGGGGGCCTTCTCCTACAATGAGCAGTTCTTC. This encodes CASSPRTSGGAFSYNEQFF. The chain joins TRBV27 to TRBJ2-1, with 15 bases that match TRBD2. With 5 bases clipped from V and 0 bases from J, the junction kept 8 bases outside the gene matches. This CDR3 contains 19 residues. Germline CDR1 reads MNHEY; CDR2 reads SMNVEV (reference sequence).

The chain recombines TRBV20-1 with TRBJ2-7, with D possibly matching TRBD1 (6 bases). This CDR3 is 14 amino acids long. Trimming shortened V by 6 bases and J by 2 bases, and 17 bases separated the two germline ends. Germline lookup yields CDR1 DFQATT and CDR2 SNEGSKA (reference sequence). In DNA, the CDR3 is TGCAGTGCGTCCCCCGGGACACCTACCTACGAGCAGTACTTC. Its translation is CSASPGTPTYEQYF.

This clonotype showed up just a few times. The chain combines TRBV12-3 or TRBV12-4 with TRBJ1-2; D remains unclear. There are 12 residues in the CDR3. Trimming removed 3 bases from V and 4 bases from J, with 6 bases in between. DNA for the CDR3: TGTGCCAGCAGTTTTTCGCGCTATGGCTACACCTTC. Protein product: CASSFSRYGYTF.

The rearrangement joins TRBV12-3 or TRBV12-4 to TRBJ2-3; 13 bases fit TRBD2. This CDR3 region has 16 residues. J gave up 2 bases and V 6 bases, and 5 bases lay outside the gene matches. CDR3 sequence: CASSRTSGGFTDTQYF. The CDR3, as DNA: TGTGCCAGCAGCCGGACTAGCGGGGGATTCACAGATACGCAGTATTTT.

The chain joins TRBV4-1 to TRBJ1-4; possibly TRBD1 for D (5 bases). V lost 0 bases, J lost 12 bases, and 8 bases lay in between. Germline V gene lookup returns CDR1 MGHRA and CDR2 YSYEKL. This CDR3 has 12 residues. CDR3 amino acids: CASSQETRELFF. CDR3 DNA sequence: TGCGCCAGCAGCCAAGAGACCAGGGAACTGTTTTTT.

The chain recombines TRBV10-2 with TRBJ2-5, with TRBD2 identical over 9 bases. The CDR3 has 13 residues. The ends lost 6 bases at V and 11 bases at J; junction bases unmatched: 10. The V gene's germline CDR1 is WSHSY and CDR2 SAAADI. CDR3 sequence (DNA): TGCGCCAGCAGGGAAGCTAGCGGGGTAGGGCAGTACTTC. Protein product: CASREASGVGQYF.

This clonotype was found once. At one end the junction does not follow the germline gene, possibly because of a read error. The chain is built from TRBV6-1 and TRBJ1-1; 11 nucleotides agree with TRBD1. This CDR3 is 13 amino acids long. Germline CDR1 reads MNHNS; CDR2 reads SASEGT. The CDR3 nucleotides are TGTGTCAGCAGTGAAATTCGGGACAGGGGGGCTTTCTTT. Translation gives CVSSEIRDRGAFF.

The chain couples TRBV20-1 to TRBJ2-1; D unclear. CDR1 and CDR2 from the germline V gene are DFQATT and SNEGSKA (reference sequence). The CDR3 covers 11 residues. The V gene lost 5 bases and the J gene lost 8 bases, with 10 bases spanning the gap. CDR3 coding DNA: TGCAGTGCTGGCGATCCGCATGAGCAGTTCTTC. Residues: CSAGDPHEQFF.

CDR3 DNA sequence: TGTGCCATCAGTGAGTCCGCAGGGGTGGGACAAGAGACCCAGTACTTC. Its protein product is CAISESAGVGQETQYF. This chain links TRBV10-3 with TRBJ2-5, with a weak D call TRBD1 (6 bases). Germline V gene lookup returns CDR1 ENHRY and CDR2 SYGVKD. Trimming cost V 0 bases and J 2 bases, with 13 bases left between them. The CDR3 is 16 residues long.

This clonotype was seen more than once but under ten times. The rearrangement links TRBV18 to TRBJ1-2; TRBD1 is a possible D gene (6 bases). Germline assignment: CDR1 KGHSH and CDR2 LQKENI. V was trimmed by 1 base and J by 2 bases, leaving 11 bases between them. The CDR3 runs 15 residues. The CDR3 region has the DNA TGTGCCAGCTCACCACGTCTGGGGGCGAACTATGGCTACACCTTC. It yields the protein CASSPRLGANYGYTF.

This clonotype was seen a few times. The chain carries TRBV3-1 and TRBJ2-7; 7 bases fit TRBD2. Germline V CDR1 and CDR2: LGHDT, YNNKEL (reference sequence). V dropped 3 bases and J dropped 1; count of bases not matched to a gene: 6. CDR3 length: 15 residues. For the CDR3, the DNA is TGTGCCAGCAGCCATCTGATAGCGGGTTCCTACGAGCAGTACTTC. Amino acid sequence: CASSHLIAGSYEQYF.

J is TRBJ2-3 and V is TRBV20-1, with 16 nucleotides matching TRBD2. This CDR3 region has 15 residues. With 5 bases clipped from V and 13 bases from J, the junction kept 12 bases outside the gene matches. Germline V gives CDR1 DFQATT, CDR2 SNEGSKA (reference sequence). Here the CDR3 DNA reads TGCAGTGCTCACACCCCGGGACTAGCGGGAGGGCCTGAGTATTTT. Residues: CSAHTPGLAGGPEYF.

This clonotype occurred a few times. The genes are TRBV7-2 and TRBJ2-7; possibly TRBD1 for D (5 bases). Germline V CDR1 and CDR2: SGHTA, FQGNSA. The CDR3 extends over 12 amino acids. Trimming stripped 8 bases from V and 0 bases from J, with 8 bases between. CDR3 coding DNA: TGTGCCAGCGGTGGGGCCTCCTACGAGCAGTACTTC. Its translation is CASGGASYEQYF.

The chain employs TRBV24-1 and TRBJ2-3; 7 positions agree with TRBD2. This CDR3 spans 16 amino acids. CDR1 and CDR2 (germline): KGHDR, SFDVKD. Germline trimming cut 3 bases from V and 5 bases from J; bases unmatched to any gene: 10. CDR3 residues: CATSDMGPGGRDTQYF. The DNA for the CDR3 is TGTGCCACCAGTGATATGGGCCCGGGAGGTCGAGATACGCAGTATTTT.

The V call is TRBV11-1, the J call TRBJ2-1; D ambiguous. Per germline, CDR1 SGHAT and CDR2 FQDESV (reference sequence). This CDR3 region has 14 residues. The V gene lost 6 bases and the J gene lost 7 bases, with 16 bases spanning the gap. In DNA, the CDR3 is TGTGCCAGCAGTTTTAGGGTGTTCGGGAATGAGCAGTTCTTC. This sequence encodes CASSFRVFGNEQFF.

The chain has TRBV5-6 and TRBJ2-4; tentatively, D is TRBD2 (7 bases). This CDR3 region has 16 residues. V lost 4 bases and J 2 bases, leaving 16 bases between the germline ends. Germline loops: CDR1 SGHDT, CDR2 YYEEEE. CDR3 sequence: CASSQEGGMSKNIQYF. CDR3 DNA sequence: TGTGCCAGCAGCCAGGAGGGGGGGATGTCCAAAAACATTCAGTACTTC.

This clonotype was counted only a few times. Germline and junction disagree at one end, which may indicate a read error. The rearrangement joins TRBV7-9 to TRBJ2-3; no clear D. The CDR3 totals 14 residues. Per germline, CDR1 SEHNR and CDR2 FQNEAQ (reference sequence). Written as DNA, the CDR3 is TGTGCCGGCAGCTTAGCTGGGTTGATGGATACGCAGTATTTT. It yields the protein CAGSLAGLMDTQYF.

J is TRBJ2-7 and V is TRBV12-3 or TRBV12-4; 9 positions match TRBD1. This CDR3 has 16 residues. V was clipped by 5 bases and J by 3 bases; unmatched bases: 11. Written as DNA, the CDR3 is TGTGCCAGCAGTCGATACCCACGGGACAGGGTCTACGAGCAGTACTTC. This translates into CASSRYPRDRVYEQYF.